The 8 T cell receptor beta chains listed next were all sequenced from one sample in a study of blood T cell repertoires in COVID-19. Profiled with immunoSEQ multiplex PCR; TCRdb holds only in-frame clones, not every one. The data contain about 410,000 clones, 90% of them seen just once; the ten biggest clones take up 0.55% to 0.75%. Specimen: PBMCs or T cells enriched from blood (not recorded which). The receptors originated from a man aged 18-30 years who had recovered from COVID-19.

The rearrangement links TRBV6-6 to TRBJ2-7; 9 nucleotides line up with TRBD2. V was pared by 0 bases and J by 4 bases, with 7 bases of the junction left unmatched. The CDR3 loop spans 16 amino acids. The germline CDR1 and CDR2 sequences are MNHNY and SVGAGI (reference sequence). CDR3 sequence reads: CASSYSPLAGSYEQYF. CDR3 DNA: TGTGCCAGCAGTTACTCTCCTCTAGCGGGGTCTTACGAGCAGTACTTC.

The chain has TRBV19 and TRBJ1-5, with unresolved D. This CDR3 spans 15 amino acids. CDR1 is LNHDA, CDR2 SQIVND, per germline (reference sequence). Trimming stripped 5 bases from V and 6 bases from J, with 17 bases between. The CDR3 nucleotides are TGTGCCAGTAGTCCCCCAACGGCGGCAAGTCAGCCCCAGCATTTT. Protein product: CASSPPTAASQPQHF.

The sample holds a few counts of this clone. V is TRBV12-3 or TRBV12-4 and J is TRBJ1-4, with D perhaps TRBD1 (5 bases). Trimming pared 6 bases from V and 8 bases from J, leaving 10 bases between. CDR3 length equals 12 residues. CDR3 DNA: TGTGCCAGCAGCAGGCCAGGGGAAAAACTGTTTTTT. It is translated as CASSRPGEKLFF.

The chain couples TRBV4-1 to TRBJ1-2; no reliable D call. V gave up 1 base and J gave up 7 bases, with 19 bases separating them. Germline values: CDR1 MGHRA, CDR2 YSYEKL. CDR3 length equals 16 residues. CDR3 amino acids: CASSQAMYSEVGGYTF. CDR3 in DNA: TGCGCCAGCAGCCAAGCGATGTATAGCGAGGTCGGTGGCTACACCTTC.

V is TRBV30 and J is TRBJ1-3; weak D call: TRBD1 (5 bases). The CDR3 runs 16 residues. Trimming left V 0 bases short and J 4 bases short, with 16 bases between. CDR1 and CDR2 from the germline V gene are GTSNPN and SVGIG (reference sequence). The CDR3 is CAWSVGSGGVGNTIYF. The CDR3 nucleotides are TGTGCCTGGAGTGTTGGGAGTGGGGGGGTCGGAAACACCATATATTTT.

V usage is TRBV28 and J usage is TRBJ2-3, with TRBD2 identical over 9 bases. V dropped 2 bases and J dropped 6; count of bases not matched to a gene: 6. Germline-derived CDR1 and CDR2 are MDHEN and SYDVKM. The CDR3 is 15 amino acids. As DNA, the CDR3 is TGTGCCAGCAGTTTAGGGGACAGCGGGAGGGATACGCAGTATTTT. Translated: CASSLGDSGRDTQYF. The full variable domain, with the rest looked up from reference TRBV28 and TRBJ2-3, is DVKVTQSSRYLVKRTGEKVFLECVQDMDHENMFWYRQDPGLGLRLIYFSYDVKMKEKGDIPEGYSVSREKKERFSLILESASTNQTSMYLCASSLGDSGRDTQYFGPGTRLTVL.

The chain has TRBV5-1 and TRBJ2-4; 10 positions agree with TRBD1. This CDR3 has 17 amino acids. V lost 3 bases to trimming and J lost 2 bases; unmatched junction nucleotides: 8. CDR1 and CDR2 from the germline V gene are SGHRS and YFSETQ. The CDR3 region is CASSSGWGQGPKNIQYF. In DNA form, the CDR3 reads TGCGCCAGCAGCTCGGGCTGGGGACAGGGGCCCAAAAACATTCAGTACTTC.

V usage is TRBV6-5 and J usage is TRBJ1-2; 8 nucleotides align to TRBD1. Per the germline V gene, CDR1 is MNHEY and CDR2 is SVGAGI. CDR3 length: 15 amino acids. J was trimmed by 4 bases and V by 6 bases; bases with no gene match: 10. The CDR3 DNA is TGTGCCAGCAGCCCATGGGGGACAGGCCGCTATGGCTACACCTTC. Translating gives CASSPWGTGRYGYTF.